One and the same sample provided the 28 T cell receptor beta chains below, sequenced in a study of STAT5B mutations in CD4+ large granular lymphocyte leukemia. The table came from immunoSEQ multiplex PCR; TCRdb's copy has only in-frame clones and leaves some out. The sample shows roughly 41,000 clones, under 85% of them seen only once. The specimen was CD4+ T cells from blood buffy coats. Receptors originate from a human donor in good health.

The chain links TRBV5-4 to TRBJ2-7; 9 nucleotides line up with TRBD2. The CDR3 sequence is 17 residues long. With 0 bases clipped from V and 5 bases from J, the junction kept 12 bases outside the gene matches. Germline assignment: CDR1 SGHNT and CDR2 YYREEE (reference sequence). CDR3 bases: TGTGCCAGCAGCTTGGGGGGGCTTAGCGGGAGACTTGACGAGCAGTACTTC. Residues: CASSLGGLSGRLDEQYF. The complete variable domain, with remaining parts taken from reference TRBV5-4 and TRBJ2-7, reads ETGVTQSPTHLIKTRGQQVTLRCSSQSGHNTVSWYQQALGQGPQFIFQYYREEENGRGNFPPRFSGLQFPNYSSELNVNALELDDSALYLCASSLGGLSGRLDEQYFGPGTRLTVT.

The J gene is TRBJ1-4, the V gene TRBV19; D may be TRBD1 (6 bases). Germline loops: CDR1 LNHDA, CDR2 SQIVND (reference sequence). The ends were cut back, 7 bases at V and 4 bases at J, with 16 bases in the middle. The CDR3 covers 15 residues. CDR3 loop: CASTKQGLNNEKLFF. CDR3 coding DNA: TGTGCCAGTACTAAACAGGGTCTTAATAATGAAAAACTGTTTTTT. Full variable domain (remainder filled in from reference TRBV19 and TRBJ1-4): DGGITQSPKYLFRKEGQNVTLSCEQNLNHDAMYWYRQDPGQGLRLIYYSQIVNDFQKGDIAEGYSVSREKKESFPLTVTSAQKNPTAFYLCASTKQGLNNEKLFFGSGTQLSVL.

Only a few counts were recorded for this clone. This chain joins TRBV19 and TRBJ2-1, with 11 bases lining up with TRBD2. J was trimmed by 5 bases and V by 6 bases; bases with no gene match: 3. This CDR3 is 14 amino acids long. Germline CDR1 and CDR2: LNHDA and SQIVND (reference sequence). The CDR3 sequence is CASRVAGGNNEQFF. CDR3 nucleotide sequence: TGTGCCAGTAGGGTAGCGGGAGGGAACAATGAGCAGTTCTTC.

The chain uses TRBV6-1 and TRBJ2-7; weak D call: TRBD2 (6 bases). The V end was cut by 6 bases, the J end by 3 bases, with 12 bases between. CDR1 MNHNS and CDR2 SASEGT come from the germline V gene. This CDR3 is 13 amino acids long. The CDR3 DNA sequence: TGTGCCAGCAGGGAGACTAGTCTCTACGAGCAGTACTTC. It specifies CASRETSLYEQYF.

This clone was observed once. V usage is TRBV7-9 and J usage is TRBJ2-7, with a possible D match to TRBD2 (5 bases). The CDR3 is made up of 14 amino acids. The germline CDR1 and CDR2 sequences are SEHNR and FQNEAQ (reference sequence). Trimming took off 8 bases at V and 0 bases at J, with 14 bases between the two ends. This chain's CDR3 is CASSGESGSYEQYF. For the CDR3, the DNA is TGTGCCAGCTCCGGGGAATCCGGCTCCTACGAGCAGTACTTC. Full variable domain (missing parts from reference TRBV7-9 and TRBJ2-7): DTGVSQNPRHKITKRGQNVTFRCDPISEHNRLYWYRQTLGQGPEFLTYFQNEAQLEKSRLLSDRFSAERPKGSFSTLEIQRTEQGDSAMYLCASSGESGSYEQYFGPGTRLTVT.

This clone was counted a single time. The chain recombines TRBV7-2 with TRBJ2-4; 8 bases match TRBD2. V shed 7 bases, J shed 9 bases, and the junction held 11 bases outside the gene matches. This CDR3 has 14 amino acids. Germline V CDR1 and CDR2: SGHTA, FQGNSA. This chain's CDR3 is CASNPAAGAGIQYF. CDR3 coding DNA: TGTGCCAGCAACCCCGCAGCGGGGGCAGGCATTCAGTACTTC. Supplemented by reference TRBV7-2 and TRBJ2-4, the full variable domain reads GAGVSQSPSNKVTEKGKDVELRCDPISGHTALYWYRQSLGQGLEFLIYFQGNSAPDKSGLPSDRFSAERTGGSVSTLTIQRTQQEDSAVYLCASNPAAGAGIQYFGAGTRLSVL.

V usage is TRBV11-2 and J usage is TRBJ2-3; TRBD2 might be the D (6 bases). V was pared by 0 bases and J by 0 bases, with 13 bases between. Germline loops: CDR1 SGHAT, CDR2 FQNNGV. The CDR3 totals 17 residues. CDR3 DNA sequence: TGTGCCAGCAGCTTAGATCTGCGGGGCCGAAGCACAGATACGCAGTATTTT. Translated, it gives CASSLDLRGRSTDTQYF.

The chain uses TRBV7-9 and TRBJ2-2; D may match TRBD1 or TRBD2 (5 bases each). CDR1 and CDR2 from the germline V gene are SEHNR and FQNEAQ (reference sequence). Trimming pared 3 bases from V and 6 bases from J, leaving 8 bases between. The CDR3 covers 13 residues. The chain's CDR3 is CASSLRGPGELFF. The CDR3 DNA reads TGTGCCAGCAGCTTGAGGGGTCCCGGGGAGCTGTTTTTT. The full variable domain, with the rest looked up from reference TRBV7-9 and TRBJ2-2, is DTGVSQNPRHKITKRGQNVTFRCDPISEHNRLYWYRQTLGQGPEFLTYFQNEAQLEKSRLLSDRFSAERPKGSFSTLEIQRTEQGDSAMYLCASSLRGPGELFFGEGSRLTVL.

The CDR3 loop is CASSAAGTLGYTF. The CDR3 DNA reads TGTGCCAGCAGCGCAGCCGGGACACTCGGCTACACCTTC. This rearrangement joins TRBV9 to TRBJ1-2; the D gene is possibly TRBD1 (6 bases). V lost 3 bases and J 8 bases, leaving 14 bases between the germline ends. Per the germline V gene, CDR1 is SGDLS and CDR2 is YYNGEE. The CDR3 length is 13 residues.

The chain is built from TRBV7-2 and TRBJ2-1, with D hard to call. The V gene lost 2 bases and the J gene lost 0 bases, with 8 bases spanning the gap. This CDR3 is built from 15 residues. Germline assignment: CDR1 SGHTA and CDR2 FQGNSA. The CDR3 DNA sequence: TGTGCCAGCAGCTTAAGCCCGAGCTCCTACAATGAGCAGTTCTTC. It translates to CASSLSPSSYNEQFF.

This clone has more than one count but fewer than ten. The chain joins TRBV4-1 to TRBJ2-4, with 10 bases fitting TRBD2. Germline V gene data show CDR1 as MGHRA and CDR2 as YSYEKL. Trimming took 1 base from V and 2 from J; bases not matched to a gene: 8. The CDR3 contains 18 residues. In DNA form, the CDR3 reads TGCGCCAGCAGCCAAGGAGGCCTAGCGGGAGTCACCAAAAACATTCAGTACTTC. Translated, it gives CASSQGGLAGVTKNIQYF.

This rearrangement joins TRBV18 to TRBJ2-7, with 10 positions matching TRBD2. Trimming removed 0 bases from V and 3 bases from J; junction bases left unmatched: 2. CDR3 size: 15 residues. Germline V gives CDR1 KGHSH, CDR2 LQKENI. DNA for the CDR3: TGTGCCAGCTCACCACCTAGCGGGGGGCACTACGAGCAGTACTTC. Its protein product is CASSPPSGGHYEQYF.

The chain recombines TRBV7-6 with TRBJ2-5, with a possible D match to TRBD2 (5 bases). Per germline, CDR1 SGHVS and CDR2 FNYEAQ. Trimming removed 1 base at V and 5 bases at J, with 20 bases between. This CDR3 comprises 17 residues. This chain's CDR3 is CASSLGSAGIGGETQYF. The CDR3 DNA is TGTGCCAGCAGCTTAGGAAGTGCCGGGATAGGCGGGGAGACCCAGTACTTC.

The J gene is TRBJ2-2, the V gene TRBV6-4, with TRBD2 as a possible D gene (6 bases). Germline assignment: CDR1 MRHNA and CDR2 SNTAGT. This CDR3 region has 15 residues. Trimming left V 3 bases short and J 1 base short, with 9 bases between. CDR3 region: CASSELGGNTGELFF. The CDR3 bases are TGTGCCAGCAGTGAACTGGGGGGGAACACCGGGGAGCTGTTTTTT.

In this sample, this clone turned up once. The J gene is TRBJ2-7, the V gene TRBV5-1; TRBD2 might be the D (5 bases). With 4 bases removed from V and 2 bases from J, the gap between germline ends came to 13 bases. The CDR3 runs to 14 residues. Germline V gene data show CDR1 as SGHRS and CDR2 as YFSETQ. The CDR3 protein is CASSVRTHTYEQYF. The DNA of the CDR3 is TGCGCCAGCAGCGTACGGACTCATACCTACGAGCAGTACTTC. Full variable domain (rest looked up from reference TRBV5-1 and TRBJ2-7): KAGVTQTPRYLIKTRGQQVTLSCSPISGHRSVSWYQQTPGQGLQFLFEYFSETQRNKGNFPGRFSGRQFSNSRSEMNVSTLELGDSALYLCASSVRTHTYEQYFGPGTRLTVT.

The chain combines TRBV6-5 with TRBJ1-2; 7 nucleotides align to TRBD1. CDR3 size: 13 residues. The V gene's germline CDR1 is MNHEY and CDR2 SVGAGI. V lost 6 bases, J lost 7 bases, and 8 bases stayed unmatched. The CDR3 region has the DNA TGTGCCAGCAGCTCGGAGGGGGCAAGTGGCTACACCTTC. Its protein product is CASSSEGASGYTF.

This sequence joins TRBV5-4 and TRBJ2-1; TRBD2 agrees at 13 bases. This CDR3 spans 16 amino acids. Unmatched junction bases numbered 1, after V lost 0 bases and J lost 4 bases. Germline CDR1 reads SGHNT; CDR2 reads YYREEE (reference sequence). The CDR3 reads CASSLGTSGGYNEQFF. The DNA for the CDR3 is TGTGCCAGCAGCTTGGGGACTAGCGGGGGTTACAATGAGCAGTTCTTC. The full variable domain, rest sourced from reference TRBV5-4 and TRBJ2-1, is ETGVTQSPTHLIKTRGQQVTLRCSSQSGHNTVSWYQQALGQGPQFIFQYYREEENGRGNFPPRFSGLQFPNYSSELNVNALELDDSALYLCASSLGTSGGYNEQFFGPGTRLTVL.

V and J are TRBV7-9 and TRBJ1-4; D gene uncertain. The V end was cut by 1 base, the J end by 7 bases, with 10 bases between. This CDR3 contains 14 residues. Germline assignment: CDR1 SEHNR and CDR2 FQNEAQ (reference sequence). As DNA, the CDR3 is TGTGCCAGCAGCTTAGGGCATCTTAGTGAAAAACTGTTTTTT. Its translation: CASSLGHLSEKLFF.

This chain connects TRBV5-1 to TRBJ2-1; 8 bases map to TRBD2. Germline lookup yields CDR1 SGHRS and CDR2 YFSETQ. The CDR3 runs to 15 residues. Unmatched junction bases numbered 13, after V lost 4 bases and J lost 10 bases. CDR3 sequence: CASSRTSPPTGEQFF. CDR3 DNA sequence: TGCGCCAGCAGCCGGACTAGCCCACCCACAGGGGAGCAGTTCTTC. The complete variable domain, with remaining parts taken from reference TRBV5-1 and TRBJ2-1, reads KAGVTQTPRYLIKTRGQQVTLSCSPISGHRSVSWYQQTPGQGLQFLFEYFSETQRNKGNFPGRFSGRQFSNSRSEMNVSTLELGDSALYLCASSRTSPPTGEQFFGPGTRLTVL.

This clone was recorded once. As DNA, the CDR3 is TGTGCCAGCAGAGCCGGGACTAGCGGGAGTCAGGCCGGGGAGCTGTTTTTT. Protein sequence: CASRAGTSGSQAGELFF. V is TRBV6-4 and J is TRBJ2-2, with 14 bases identical to TRBD2. The CDR3 runs to 17 residues. V was clipped by 6 bases and J by 6 bases; unmatched bases: 9. Germline loops: CDR1 MRHNA, CDR2 SNTAGT.

This clone was seen only a few times. The chain uses TRBV27 and TRBJ1-5; D gene ambiguous. Germline lookup yields CDR1 MNHEY and CDR2 SMNVEV (reference sequence). The CDR3 runs 13 residues. The V end was cut by 3 bases, the J end by 4 bases, with 7 bases between. DNA of the CDR3: TGTGCCAGCAGTTTCTCGTGGAATCAGCCCCAGCATTTT. Translation: CASSFSWNQPQHF.

The genes are TRBV6-5 and TRBJ1-6; 7 bases match TRBD1. The CDR3 is 15 residues long. The trim removed 5 bases at V and 7 bases at J, leaving 8 bases unmatched. CDR1 and CDR2 from the germline V gene are MNHEY and SVGAGI. The CDR3 nucleotides read TGTGCCAGCAGTGCAGGGACAGTCGGGAATTCACCCCTCCACTTT. This codes for CASSAGTVGNSPLHF.

This clone showed up just once. The J gene is TRBJ1-5, the V gene TRBV5-6; D call uncertain. The CDR3 runs 15 residues. V lost 3 bases and J 3 bases, leaving 13 bases between the germline ends. The V gene's germline CDR1 is SGHDT and CDR2 YYEEEE. The CDR3 here is CASSSMGGPNQPQHF. The CDR3 region has the DNA TGTGCCAGCAGCTCAATGGGAGGACCCAATCAGCCCCAGCATTTT. Full variable domain (missing parts from reference TRBV5-6 and TRBJ1-5): DAGVTQSPTHLIKTRGQQVTLRCSPKSGHDTVSWYQQALGQGPQFIFQYYEEEERQRGNFPDRFSGHQFPNYSSELNVNALLLGDSALYLCASSSMGGPNQPQHFGDGTRLSIL.

This clone turned up a few times. The chain links TRBV19 to TRBJ1-1, with 8 bases lining up with TRBD1. Unmatched junction bases numbered 4, after V lost 5 bases and J lost 11 bases. Germline lookup yields CDR1 LNHDA and CDR2 SQIVND (reference sequence). This CDR3 comprises 11 residues. CDR3 residues: CASSDRGRAFF. As DNA, the CDR3 is TGTGCCAGTAGTGACAGGGGAAGGGCTTTCTTT.

This clone was counted between two and nine times. This rearrangement joins TRBV5-1 to TRBJ2-1; a possible D gene is TRBD1 (7 bases). V lost 0 bases, J lost 0 bases, and 19 bases lay in between. This CDR3 has 19 amino acids. Germline V gene data show CDR1 as SGHRS and CDR2 as YFSETQ. CDR3 protein: CASSLVAGGYISSYNEQFF. The DNA for the CDR3 is TGCGCCAGCAGCTTGGTAGCAGGGGGGTACATCAGCTCCTACAATGAGCAGTTCTTC. Using reference TRBV5-1 and TRBJ2-1 for the parts outside the CDR3, the full variable domain is KAGVTQTPRYLIKTRGQQVTLSCSPISGHRSVSWYQQTPGQGLQFLFEYFSETQRNKGNFPGRFSGRQFSNSRSEMNVSTLELGDSALYLCASSLVAGGYISSYNEQFFGPGTRLTVL.

The V call is TRBV6-5, the J call TRBJ1-2; D gene ambiguous. The CDR3 consists of 15 residues. Trimming removed 4 bases at V and 0 bases at J, with 12 bases between. The germline CDR1 and CDR2 sequences are MNHEY and SVGAGI. Here the CDR3 reads CASSSLLTPNYGYTF. The CDR3 DNA reads TGTGCCAGCAGTTCCCTTCTGACACCTAACTATGGCTACACCTTC.

The chain links TRBV5-1 to TRBJ1-4; no reliable D call. The length of the CDR3 is 15 residues. Germline V gene sequence: CDR1 SGHRS, CDR2 YFSETQ. V was trimmed by 1 base and J by 1 base, leaving 8 bases between them. Written as DNA, the CDR3 is TGCGCCAGCAGCTTGCGAGGGTTAACTAATGAAAAACTGTTTTTT. This encodes CASSLRGLTNEKLFF.

This chain uses TRBV5-6 with TRBJ1-2; D ambiguous. This CDR3 has 14 residues. Trimming took 0 bases from V and 7 from J, leaving 13 bases between them. Germline V gives CDR1 SGHDT, CDR2 YYEEEE. CDR3 in amino acids: CASSLALVGSGYTF. The CDR3 bases are TGTGCCAGCAGCTTGGCTTTAGTAGGGTCTGGCTACACCTTC.